These 29 T cell receptor beta chains originate from one sample sequenced in a study of CD8+ T cells in alopecia areata. cDNA reverse transcribed from extracted RNA served as the sequencing template. The protocol was immunoSEQ multiplex PCR, while the TCRdb copy is restricted to in-frame clones and leaves out a portion. In the table there are roughly 40,000 clones, 50% to 70% of which are singletons. The treatment is: oral pan-JAK inhibitor, 5-10 mg twice daily. The source was CD8+ T cells sorted from blood, collected at week 4, from a patient treated with tofacitinib. Source of these receptors: a human donor with alopecia areata.

The rearrangement links TRBV5-1 to TRBJ2-1; D possibly corresponds to TRBD2 (6 bases). Germline V gene lookup returns CDR1 SGHRS and CDR2 YFSETQ. The CDR3 loop spans 14 amino acids. V gave up 1 base and J gave up 4 bases, with 9 bases separating them. Here the CDR3 DNA reads TGCGCCAGCAGCTTGAACGGGGGATACAATGAGCAGTTCTTC. The encoded protein is CASSLNGGYNEQFF.

The chain employs TRBV27 and TRBJ1-1; D possibly corresponds to TRBD1 (5 bases). CDR3 size: 14 residues. With 5 bases removed from V and 5 bases from J, the gap between germline ends came to 15 bases. CDR1 and CDR2 from the germline V gene are MNHEY and SMNVEV (reference sequence). CDR3 in amino acids: CASSPRGGGTEAFF. For the CDR3, the DNA is TGTGCCAGCAGTCCCCGCGGCGGGGGAACTGAAGCTTTCTTT.

A remark on this clone: The CDR3 carries no conserved terminal phenylalanine or tryptophan, so it likely arises from a read error. The DNA is left out, because the CDR3 cannot be placed on it with certainty; the CDR3 is given as TCRdb lists it. This sequence joins TRBV15 and TRBJ1-2; TRBD1 is the table's D call, not checked against the DNA. The CDR3 numbers 8 amino acids, ends counted. Germline CDR1 is LNHNV and CDR2 is YYDKDF (reference sequence). The CDR3 sequence: CATSRDHQ.

There are a few counts of this clone. The rearrangement links TRBV28 to TRBJ2-5, with 7 bases lining up with TRBD1. V lost 5 bases, J lost 5 bases, and 5 bases stayed unmatched. Per the germline V gene, CDR1 is MDHEN and CDR2 is SYDVKM. This CDR3 spans 13 amino acids. This CDR3 reads CASSTGVSETQYF. The CDR3 coding sequence is TGTGCCAGCAGTACAGGGGTATCGGAGACCCAGTACTTC.

V usage is TRBV6-6 and J usage is TRBJ2-5; D gene uncertain. With the DNA end fitting TRBJ2-7 better, the J assignment may be wrong. This CDR3 is 10 amino acids long. The germline V gene has CDR1 MNHNY and CDR2 SVGAGI (reference sequence). The DNA for the CDR3 is TGTGCCAGCAGCGGAAACGAGCAGTACTTC. It specifies CASSGNEQYF.

The chain has TRBV29-1 and TRBJ2-7, with D unresolved. Germline CDR1 reads SQVTM; CDR2 reads ANQGSEA. CDR3 size: 14 residues. The V end was cut by 1 base, the J end by 2 bases, with 12 bases between. The CDR3 DNA reads TGCAGCGTTGAAGGGACGGAAGCAACCTACGAGCAGTACTTC. Translated, it gives CSVEGTEATYEQYF.

This clone was picked up a small number of times. The chain carries TRBV29-1 and TRBJ2-7, with a tentative D call TRBD2 (7 bases). This CDR3 is 13 amino acids long. From germline, CDR1 is SQVTM and CDR2 ANQGSEA. The V and J ends lost 3 bases and 2 bases respectively, with 11 bases between them. As DNA, the CDR3 is TGCAGCGTTGAGGGGGGGACAACCTACGAGCAGTACTTC. Translating gives CSVEGGTTYEQYF.

V is TRBV11-1 and J is TRBJ2-7; 8 bases agree with TRBD2. Germline-derived CDR1 and CDR2 are SGHAT and FQDESV (reference sequence). The ends lost 5 bases at V and 5 bases at J; junction bases unmatched: 11. CDR3 size: 15 residues. The CDR3 DNA follows: TGTGCCAGCAGCCCGCACAGCGGGGGTATTAACGAGCAGTACTTC. Encoded protein: CASSPHSGGINEQYF. Filled out from reference TRBV11-1 and TRBJ2-7, the complete variable domain reads EAEVAQSPRYKITEKSQAVAFWCDPISGHATLYWYRQILGQGPELLVQFQDESVVDDSQLPKDRFSAERLKGVDSTLKIQPAELGDSAMYLCASSPHSGGINEQYFGPGTRLTVT.

The DNA for the CDR3 is TGCGCCAGCAGCTTACGACAGGTTGAGGACGAGCAGTACTTC. As protein: CASSLRQVEDEQYF. This sequence joins TRBV5-1 and TRBJ2-7; possible D gene TRBD1, 6 bases. Germline CDR1 is SGHRS and CDR2 is YFSETQ. The CDR3 runs to 14 residues. Trimming pared 2 bases from V and 5 bases from J, leaving 14 bases between.

This clone was seen only a few times. The chain couples TRBV4-1 to TRBJ2-3, with TRBD2 matching 10 bases. The CDR3 has 16 amino acids. Germline CDR1 and CDR2: MGHRA and YSYEKL. The junction had 4 bases not matched to a gene; V was cut back by 2 bases and J by 2 bases. The CDR3 region is CASSQPSGGLTDTQYF. Written as DNA, the CDR3 is TGCGCCAGCAGCCAACCTAGCGGGGGCCTCACAGATACGCAGTATTTT.

This clone has only a few counts. The chain combines TRBV25-1 with TRBJ1-1; a weak D match, TRBD1 (6 bases). This CDR3 spans 12 amino acids. V was clipped by 3 bases and J by 7 bases, with 9 bases between them. Germline V CDR1 and CDR2: MGHDK, SYGVNS. CDR3: CASSDRDIEAFF. CDR3 DNA sequence: TGTGCCAGCAGTGACCGGGACATTGAAGCTTTCTTT.

V and J are TRBV7-8 and TRBJ2-1; 9 bases agree with TRBD1. V dropped 5 bases and J dropped 9; count of bases not matched to a gene: 14. Germline V gene lookup returns CDR1 SGHVS and CDR2 FQNEAQ. The CDR3 sequence is 16 residues long. The DNA for the CDR3 is TGTGCCAGCAGCATACACACCGGGACAGGGAAGGTTGAGCAGTTCTTC. Translation gives CASSIHTGTGKVEQFF. The full variable domain, with the rest looked up from reference TRBV7-8 and TRBJ2-1, is GAGVSQSPRYKVAKRGQDVALRCDPISGHVSLFWYQQALGQGPEFLTYFQNEAQLDKSGLPSDRFFAERPEGSVSTLKIQRTQQEDSAVYLCASSIHTGTGKVEQFFGPGTRLTVL.

The chain recombines TRBV27 with TRBJ1-2; perhaps TRBD1 as D (5 bases). This CDR3 is built from 14 residues. Trimming left V 0 bases short and J 7 bases short, with 12 bases between. Germline V gene data show CDR1 as MNHEY and CDR2 as SMNVEV (reference sequence). CDR3 in DNA: TGTGCCAGCAGTTTATCCAGGGTCGGTACTGGCTACACCTTC. This encodes CASSLSRVGTGYTF.

The J gene is TRBJ1-1, the V gene TRBV29-1, with 7 bases lining up with TRBD1. Trimming took 0 bases from V and 1 from J; bases not matched to a gene: 14. The V gene's germline CDR1 is SQVTM and CDR2 ANQGSEA. There are 18 residues in the CDR3. CDR3 loop: CSVEDPLKQGSPNTEAFF. CDR3 nucleotide sequence: TGCAGCGTTGAAGATCCCCTGAAACAGGGGAGCCCGAACACTGAAGCTTTCTTT.

The genes are TRBV6-6 and TRBJ2-3, with D perhaps TRBD1 (6 bases). Trimming stripped 2 bases from V and 3 bases from J, with 9 bases between. This CDR3 is built from 14 residues. Germline CDR1 is MNHNY and CDR2 is SVGAGI (reference sequence). CDR3 residues: CASSYATGTDTQYF. Here the CDR3 DNA reads TGTGCCAGCAGTTACGCCACAGGGACAGATACGCAGTATTTT.

This chain joins TRBV5-1 and TRBJ2-7, with a possible D match to TRBD1 (6 bases). Trimming removed 5 bases at V and 4 bases at J, with 13 bases between. Germline CDR1 and CDR2: SGHRS and YFSETQ. The CDR3 extends over 13 amino acids. Here the CDR3 reads CASRSDSLYEQYF. The CDR3 DNA reads as TGCGCCAGCAGGTCGGACAGTCTATACGAGCAGTACTTC.

The chain links TRBV4-3 to TRBJ2-7; the match to TRBD2 covers 8 bases. The CDR3 spans 16 residues. Germline CDR1 and CDR2: LGHNA and YSLEER. The V gene end was trimmed by 0 bases and the J gene end by 2 bases; junction bases not matched to a gene: 6. CDR3 region: CASSQDLSGGAYEQYF. In DNA, the CDR3 is TGCGCCAGCAGCCAAGACCTGAGCGGGGGAGCCTACGAGCAGTACTTC.

The rearrangement links TRBV28 to TRBJ2-1; D remains unclear. From germline, CDR1 is MDHEN and CDR2 SYDVKM. Trimming shortened V by 6 bases and J by 7 bases, and 7 bases separated the two germline ends. This CDR3 spans 11 amino acids. DNA for the CDR3: TGTGCCAGCAGCCCTGGGAATGAGCAGTTCTTC. Translated: CASSPGNEQFF.

This clone was seen a handful of times. The rearrangement uses TRBV19 and TRBJ2-3; D is possibly TRBD2 (6 bases). Germline CDR1 and CDR2: LNHDA and SQIVND (reference sequence). The CDR3 runs to 13 residues. The V end lost 3 bases, the J end lost 6 bases, and 10 bases lay between the germline ends. CDR3 loop: CASSIQRGDTQYF. The CDR3 coding sequence is TGTGCCAGTAGTATCCAACGGGGGGATACGCAGTATTTT.

V gene TRBV6-6 combines with J gene TRBJ2-1; D uncertain. Germline CDR1 and CDR2: MNHNY and SVGAGI (reference sequence). The CDR3 contains 13 residues. Trimming cost V 0 bases and J 5 bases, with 5 bases left between them. The CDR3 loop is CASSYSTNNEQFF. CDR3 nucleotides: TGTGCCAGCAGTTACTCTACCAACAATGAGCAGTTCTTC.

J is TRBJ1-2 and V is TRBV5-6, with D unclear. Deletions cut 0 bases from V and 2 bases from J, with 11 bases between. Looked up from germline, CDR1 is SGHDT and CDR2 is YYEEEE. CDR3 length: 15 amino acids. The CDR3 loop reads CASSLVGDTNYGYTF. In nucleotides, the CDR3 is TGTGCCAGCAGCTTGGTTGGGGATACGAACTATGGCTACACCTTC.

The rearrangement links TRBV29-1 to TRBJ2-7; a weak D match, TRBD2 (6 bases). V lost 0 bases and J lost 3, with 15 bases in between. This CDR3 comprises 15 residues. Germline CDR1 is SQVTM and CDR2 is ANQGSEA. Here the CDR3 reads CSVEENGTSHYEQYF. Here the CDR3 DNA reads TGCAGCGTTGAAGAGAACGGGACTTCTCACTACGAGCAGTACTTC.

The V and J genes are TRBV19 and TRBJ2-7; the match to TRBD1 covers 7 bases. J lost 2 bases, V lost 5 bases, and 3 bases had no gene match. Germline V gives CDR1 LNHDA, CDR2 SQIVND (reference sequence). The CDR3 runs to 13 residues. The CDR3 loop reads CASSDTGAYEQYF. DNA for the CDR3: TGTGCCAGTAGTGATACAGGGGCCTACGAGCAGTACTTC.

The chain is built from TRBV12-5 and TRBJ2-7; 11 nucleotides agree with TRBD1. With V trimmed by 10 bases and J by 5 bases, 13 bases remained unmatched. The germline gives CDR1 LGHNT, CDR2 FRNRAP. The CDR3 extends over 15 amino acids. The CDR3 coding sequence is TGTGCTACTAGTAGTTCGGGGACAGGGGGAAACGAGCAGTACTTC. This sequence encodes CATSSSGTGGNEQYF. Combining the CDR3 with reference TRBV12-5 and TRBJ2-7 gives the whole variable domain DARVTQTPRHKVTEMGQEVTMRCQPILGHNTVFWYRQTMMQGLELLAYFRNRAPLDDSGMPKDRFSAEMPDATLATLKIQPSEPRDSAVYFCATSSSGTGGNEQYFGPGTRLTVT.

The chain recombines TRBV30 with TRBJ2-1; D not certain. The CDR3 spans 11 residues. Between the trimmed V and J ends, which lost 4 bases and 7 bases, there was a span of 8 bases. CDR1 is GTSNPN and CDR2 is SVGIG in the germline V gene (reference sequence). As DNA, the CDR3 is TGTGCCTGGACCGCGAGTAATGAGCAGTTCTTC. Translated, it gives CAWTASNEQFF.

The gene calls are TRBV30 and TRBJ1-1; D unresolved. V lost 4 bases and J 5 bases, leaving 11 bases between the germline ends. Germline CDR1 and CDR2: GTSNPN and SVGIG (reference sequence). CDR3 length: 12 amino acids. The DNA of the CDR3 is TGTGCCTGGAATCGGGGAGGGACTGAAGCTTTCTTT. This gives the protein CAWNRGGTEAFF.

A few counts support this clone. The V and J genes are TRBV9 and TRBJ2-1; TRBD1 is a possible D gene (5 bases). CDR1 SGDLS and CDR2 YYNGEE come from the germline V gene. The ends were cut back, 7 bases at V and 7 bases at J, with 12 bases in the middle. CDR3 length: 12 residues. The CDR3, as DNA: TGTGCCAGCGGACCATCAGGGAATGAGCAGTTCTTC. It translates to CASGPSGNEQFF.

The chain carries TRBV4-3 and TRBJ2-5, with 9 bases identical to TRBD2. With 0 bases clipped from V and 5 bases from J, the junction kept 13 bases outside the gene matches. The CDR3 loop spans 18 amino acids. Germline assignment: CDR1 LGHNA and CDR2 YSLEER. The CDR3 region has the DNA TGCGCCAGCAGCCAAGATCGGGCGGGGGGGCCCCTCGGGGAGACCCAGTACTTC. Amino acid sequence: CASSQDRAGGPLGETQYF.

The chain carries TRBV27 and TRBJ2-2; D is possibly TRBD2 (5 bases). V was pared by 2 bases and J by 6 bases, with 7 bases between. CDR1 and CDR2 (germline): MNHEY, SMNVEV (reference sequence). The CDR3 has 13 amino acids. CDR3 nucleotides: TGTGCCAGCAGTTTAGGAGGAGCCGGGGAGCTGTTTTTT. Its translation is CASSLGGAGELFF.